Listed below are T cell receptor beta chains from one sample, sequenced in a study of PD-1 blockade in classical Hodgkin lymphoma. Sequenced by immunoSEQ multiplex PCR; TCRdb stores in-frame clones only, minus some. The table records more than 4,500 clones, around three fifths of them present only once. This specimen consisted of peripheral blood mononuclear cells (PBMCs), obtained at baseline. These receptors were collected from a human donor with classical Hodgkin lymphoma. Each CDR3 is given with its conserved first and last residue. The D gene is left open where the match is weak. Rows give clone size only sometimes, using once, few, many, or a class for an expanded clone.

clone_size	d_call	v_call	j_call	cdr3_nt	cdr3_aa
-	-	TRBV4-3	TRBJ2-3	TGCGCCAGCAGCCAAGACAGTAGCACAGATACGCAGTATTTT	CASSQDSSTDTQYF
few	-	TRBV13	TRBJ2-5	TGTGCCAGCAGCTTAAAGACAATCCGAGAGACCCAGTACTTC	CASSLKTIRETQYF
once	-	TRBV7-9	TRBJ2-7	TGTGCCAGCAGCTTCCAGACGGACTTAGGGTCCTACGAGCAGTACTTC	CASSFQTDLGSYEQYF
-	-	TRBV7-9	TRBJ1-3	TGTGCCAGCAGCTTAGCACAACGAAACACCATATATTTT	CASSLAQRNTIYF
few	-	TRBV18	TRBJ2-2	TGTGCCAGCTCACCACTCAGCCCAGCGGCGACCACCGGGGAGCTGTTTTTT	CASSPLSPAATTGELFF
medium-sized	TRBD2	TRBV2	TRBJ2-5	TGTGCCACCGGACGGGCTAGCGGAGAAGAGACCCAGTACTTC	CATGRASGEETQYF
-	TRBD2	TRBV29-1	TRBJ2-3	TGCAGCGCGGGACTCGCGGGGGGGCGGGATACGCAGTATTTT	CSAGLAGGRDTQYF
-	-	TRBV9	TRBJ1-6	TGTGCCAGCAGCGTGGGGGGGAGCTCCTATAATTCACCCCTCCACTTT	CASSVGGSSYNSPLHF
few	-	TRBV28	TRBJ1-5	TGTGCCAGCAGTGGGGGGAAGGGGGTCAATCAGCCCCAGCATTTT	CASSGGKGVNQPQHF
-	TRBD2	TRBV6-5	TRBJ2-7	TGTGCCAGCAGGGAGGGACTAGCGGGACGGCAGTACTTC	CASREGLAGRQYF
-	TRBD1	TRBV30	TRBJ2-2	TGTGCCTTCCGGGACAGGGGCTACGGGGAGCTGTTTTTT	CAFRDRGYGELFF
-	-	TRBV6-1	TRBJ2-3	TGTGCCAGCAGTGTCTCTTCGGCCCCCACAGATACGCAGTATTTT	CASSVSSAPTDTQYF
-	-	TRBV28	TRBJ1-2	TGTGCCAGCAGTCAGCGCCTAGACTTCAACTATGGCTACACCTTC	CASSQRLDFNYGYTF
few	TRBD1	TRBV18	TRBJ2-7	TGTGCCAGCTCAACAGGACAGGGGGGAGAGCAGTACTTC	CASSTGQGGEQYF
-	-	TRBV6-1	TRBJ1-1	TGTGCCAGCAGTGGAATAGCTGAAGCTTTCTTT	CASSGIAEAFF
few	-	TRBV28	TRBJ1-3	TGTGCCAGCAGTTTATGGACGGAATTAATCTCTGGAAACACCATATATTTT	CASSLWTELISGNTIYF
-	TRBD2	TRBV10-3	TRBJ2-1	TGTGCCATCAGTGAGTCGATGGCGGGGGGGCGTAATGAGCAGTTCTTC	CAISESMAGGRNEQFF
few	-	TRBV2	TRBJ1-1	TGTGCCAGCAGTGAATACAGGAACACTGAAGCTTTCTTT	CASSEYRNTEAFF
once	TRBD2	TRBV19	TRBJ2-1	TGTGCCAGTAGTACGACTAGCGGGAGTTTCGATGAGCAGTTCTTC	CASSTTSGSFDEQFF
-	TRBD1	TRBV27	TRBJ1-2	TGTGCCAGCAGTTTGGGCGGGACAGGGGTGGCCCAGACCTTC	CASSLGGTGVAQTF
few	-	TRBV5-6	TRBJ2-1	TGTGCCAGCAGCTTGGCGGCCTTTCGCACCACCAATGAGCAGTTCTTC	CASSLAAFRTTNEQFF
-	-	TRBV27	TRBJ2-7	TGTGCCAGCAGCCTGAAAGATTCCTACGAGCAGTACTTC	CASSLKDSYEQYF
-	TRBD2	TRBV7-9	TRBJ2-1	TGTGCCAGCAGCTTAGCGAGCGGGGTTACATACAATGAGCAGTTCTTC	CASSLASGVTYNEQFF
few	-	TRBV7-3	TRBJ2-6	TGTGCCAGCAGCCCCGAGGCATCTGGGGCCAACGTCCTGACTTTC	CASSPEASGANVLTF
-	-	TRBV28	TRBJ1-1	TGTGCCAGCAGTTTACCCCTCTCCGGCACTGAAGCTTTCTTT	CASSLPLSGTEAFF
few	TRBD1	TRBV4-3	TRBJ1-5	TGCGCCAGCAGCCAAAGCCCGGGACAGGGGAAGAAGCCCCAGCATTTT	CASSQSPGQGKKPQHF
-	-	TRBV27	TRBJ2-3	TGTGCCAGCAGTTTATCGGCCTTCACAGATACGCAGTATTTT	CASSLSAFTDTQYF
once	TRBD2	TRBV6-5	TRBJ2-3	TGTGCCAGCAGACTTAGGACTAGCGGGACAGATACGCAGTATTTT	CASRLRTSGTDTQYF
few	-	TRBV30	TRBJ2-7	TGTGCCTGGGGGCTTTGGCCGTTAGACTACGAGCAGTACTTC	CAWGLWPLDYEQYF
few	TRBD2	TRBV18	TRBJ2-7	TGTGCCAGCTCACCACCTCCGGGGGGAAGGAACGAGCAGTACTTC	CASSPPPGGRNEQYF
-	-	TRBV18	TRBJ2-2	TGTGCCAGCTCACCGATAGACTTCGCGAACACCGGGGAGCTGTTTTTT	CASSPIDFANTGELFF
-	TRBD1	TRBV4-1	TRBJ2-7	TGCGCCAGCAGCCAAGCGACAGGGAGACCCTACGAGCAGTACTTC	CASSQATGRPYEQYF
-	-	TRBV30	TRBJ2-1	TGTGCCTGGAGAAAGGGCACCTCTCGACTCAATGAGCAGTTCTTC	CAWRKGTSRLNEQFF
-	-	TRBV30	TRBJ1-4	TGTGCCTGGAGAGACGGATTTAATGAAAAACTGTTTTTT	CAWRDGFNEKLFF
once	-	TRBV27	TRBJ2-7	TGTGCCAGCAGTTTATCCTTGACCTCCGAGCAGTACTTC	CASSLSLTSEQYF
-	TRBD2	TRBV7-3	TRBJ2-7	TGTGCCAGCAGCTCCCAGACTAGCGGGAAGATCTACGAGCAGTACTTC	CASSSQTSGKIYEQYF
once	TRBD1	TRBV4-1	TRBJ2-7	TGCGCCAGCTCTATGGGACAGGGGACCTACGAGCAGTACTTC	CASSMGQGTYEQYF
-	-	TRBV30	TRBJ2-7	TGTGCCTGGAGTGGGGACCTAGTCTACGAGCAGTACTTC	CAWSGDLVYEQYF
-	-	TRBV2	TRBJ1-2	TGTGCCAGCAGTGATGGTCGGGGGATCTATGGCTACACCTTC	CASSDGRGIYGYTF
once	-	TRBV5-4	TRBJ1-5	TGTGCCAGCAGCTTGGGGGGGGTTCCAGGTCAGCCCCAGCATTTT	CASSLGGVPGQPQHF